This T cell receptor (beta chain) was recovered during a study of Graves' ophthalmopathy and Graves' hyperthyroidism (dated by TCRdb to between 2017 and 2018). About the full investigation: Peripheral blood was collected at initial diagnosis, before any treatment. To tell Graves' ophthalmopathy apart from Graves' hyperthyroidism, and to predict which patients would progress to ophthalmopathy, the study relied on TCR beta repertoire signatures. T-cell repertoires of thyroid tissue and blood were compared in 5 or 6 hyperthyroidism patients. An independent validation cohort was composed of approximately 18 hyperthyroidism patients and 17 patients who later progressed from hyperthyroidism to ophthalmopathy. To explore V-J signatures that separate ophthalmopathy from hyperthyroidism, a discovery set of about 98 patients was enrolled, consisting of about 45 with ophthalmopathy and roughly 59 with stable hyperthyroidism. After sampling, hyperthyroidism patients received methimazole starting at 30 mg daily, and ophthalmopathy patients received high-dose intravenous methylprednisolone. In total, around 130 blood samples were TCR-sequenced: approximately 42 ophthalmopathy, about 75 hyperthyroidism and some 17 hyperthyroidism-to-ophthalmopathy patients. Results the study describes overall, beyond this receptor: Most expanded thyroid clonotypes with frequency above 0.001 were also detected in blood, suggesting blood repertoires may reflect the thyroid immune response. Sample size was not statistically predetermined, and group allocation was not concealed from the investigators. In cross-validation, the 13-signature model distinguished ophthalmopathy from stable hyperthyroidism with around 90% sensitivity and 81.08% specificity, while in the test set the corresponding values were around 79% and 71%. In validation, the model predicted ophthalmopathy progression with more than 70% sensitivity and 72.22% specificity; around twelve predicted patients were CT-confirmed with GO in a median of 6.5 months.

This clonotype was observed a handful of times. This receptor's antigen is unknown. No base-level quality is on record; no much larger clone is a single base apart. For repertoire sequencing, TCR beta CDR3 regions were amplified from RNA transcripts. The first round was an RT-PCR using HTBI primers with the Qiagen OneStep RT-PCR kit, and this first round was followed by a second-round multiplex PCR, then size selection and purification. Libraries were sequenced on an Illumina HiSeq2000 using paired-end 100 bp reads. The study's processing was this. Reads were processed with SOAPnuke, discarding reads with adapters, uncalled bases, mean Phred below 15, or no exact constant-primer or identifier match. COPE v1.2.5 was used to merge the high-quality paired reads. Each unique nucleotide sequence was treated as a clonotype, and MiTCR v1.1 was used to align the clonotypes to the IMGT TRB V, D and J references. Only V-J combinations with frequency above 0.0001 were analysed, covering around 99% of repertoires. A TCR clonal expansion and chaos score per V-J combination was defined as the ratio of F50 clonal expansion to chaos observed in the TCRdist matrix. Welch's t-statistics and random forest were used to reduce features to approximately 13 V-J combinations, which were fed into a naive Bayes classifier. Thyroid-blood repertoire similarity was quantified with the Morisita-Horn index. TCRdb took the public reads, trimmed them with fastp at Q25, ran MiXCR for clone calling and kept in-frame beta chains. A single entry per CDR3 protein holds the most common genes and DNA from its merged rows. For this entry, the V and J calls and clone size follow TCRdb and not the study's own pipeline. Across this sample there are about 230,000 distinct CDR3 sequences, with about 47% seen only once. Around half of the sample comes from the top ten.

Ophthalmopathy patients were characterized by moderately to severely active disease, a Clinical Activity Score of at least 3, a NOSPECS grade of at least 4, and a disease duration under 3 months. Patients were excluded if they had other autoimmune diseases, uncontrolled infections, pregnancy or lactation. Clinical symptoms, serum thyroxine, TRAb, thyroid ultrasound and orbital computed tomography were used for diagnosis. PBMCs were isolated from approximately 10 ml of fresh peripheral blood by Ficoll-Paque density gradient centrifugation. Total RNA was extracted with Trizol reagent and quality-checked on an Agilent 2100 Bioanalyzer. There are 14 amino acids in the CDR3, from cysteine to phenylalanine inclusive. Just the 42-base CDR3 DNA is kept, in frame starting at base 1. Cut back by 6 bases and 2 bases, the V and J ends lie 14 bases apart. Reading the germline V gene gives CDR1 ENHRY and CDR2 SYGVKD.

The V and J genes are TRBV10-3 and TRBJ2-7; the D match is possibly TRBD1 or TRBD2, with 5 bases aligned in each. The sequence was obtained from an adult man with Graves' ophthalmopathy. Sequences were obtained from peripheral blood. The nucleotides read TGTGCCATCAGGCCGGGACCAGCAACCTACGAGCAGTACTTC. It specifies CAIRPGPATYEQYF.